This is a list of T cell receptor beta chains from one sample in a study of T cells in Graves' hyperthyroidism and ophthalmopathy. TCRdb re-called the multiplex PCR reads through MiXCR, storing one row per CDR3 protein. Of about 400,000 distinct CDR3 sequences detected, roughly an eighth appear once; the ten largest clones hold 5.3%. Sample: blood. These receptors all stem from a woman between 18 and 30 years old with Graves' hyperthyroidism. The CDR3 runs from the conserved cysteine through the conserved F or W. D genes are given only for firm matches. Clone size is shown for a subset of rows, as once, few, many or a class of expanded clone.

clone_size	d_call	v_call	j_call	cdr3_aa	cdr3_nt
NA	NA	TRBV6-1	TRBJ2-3	CASKRPPTDTQYF	TGTGCCAGCAAGCGACCTCCCACAGATACGCAGTATTTT
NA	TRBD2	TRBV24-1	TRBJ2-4	CATSRTSGGKGKNIQYF	TGTGCCACCAGTCGGACTAGCGGAGGGAAGGGCAAAAACATTCAGTACTTC
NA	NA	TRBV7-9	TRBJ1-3	CASSLGYAGNTIYF	TGTGCCAGCAGCTTAGGGTATGCTGGAAACACCATATATTTT
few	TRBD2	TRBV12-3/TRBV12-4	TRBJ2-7	CASSARLAGGYEQYF	TGTGCCAGCAGTGCCCGACTAGCGGGAGGCTACGAGCAGTACTTC
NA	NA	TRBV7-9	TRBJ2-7	CASGASSSPSLEQYF	TGTGCCAGCGGGGCGAGTTCTAGCCCTAGTCTCGAGCAGTACTTC
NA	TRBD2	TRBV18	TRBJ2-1	CASSPRRGAGNEQFF	TGTGCCAGCTCACCAAGGCGGGGGGCGGGCAATGAGCAGTTCTTC
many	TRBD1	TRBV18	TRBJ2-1	CASSQLQTGGNEQFF	TGTGCCAGCTCGCAACTTCAGACAGGGGGGAATGAGCAGTTCTTC
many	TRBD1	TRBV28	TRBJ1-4	CASSSYLQGENEKLFF	TGTGCCAGCAGTTCGTACCTACAGGGGGAGAATGAAAAACTGTTTTTT
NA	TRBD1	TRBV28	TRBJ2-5	CASSTRTGGETQYF	TGTGCCAGCAGTACCCGGACAGGGGGAGAGACCCAGTACTTC
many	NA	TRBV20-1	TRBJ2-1	CSASYSSYNEQFF	TGCAGTGCTAGTTACAGCTCCTACAATGAGCAGTTCTTC
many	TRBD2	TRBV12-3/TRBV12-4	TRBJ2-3	CASSSTTSLKSTDTQYF	TGTGCCAGCAGTTCCACGACTAGCTTGAAGAGCACAGATACGCAGTATTTT
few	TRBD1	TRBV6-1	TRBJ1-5	CASRATGDGQPQHF	TGTGCCAGCAGAGCGACAGGGGATGGGCAGCCCCAGCATTTT
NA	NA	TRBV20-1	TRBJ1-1	CSARPSMNTEAFF	TGCAGTGCTAGACCGAGCATGAACACTGAAGCTTTCTTT
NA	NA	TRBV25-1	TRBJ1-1	CASSESGRWKTEAFF	TGTGCCAGCAGTGAATCGGGACGTTGGAAGACTGAAGCTTTCTTT
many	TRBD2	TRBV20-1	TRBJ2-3	CSARGGGLARADTQYF	TGCAGTGCTAGAGGAGGTGGACTAGCGAGGGCAGATACGCAGTATTTT
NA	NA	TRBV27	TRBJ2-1	CASRGVHYNEQFF	TGTGCCAGCCGGGGCGTACACTACAATGAGCAGTTCTTC
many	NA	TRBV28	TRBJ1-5	CASRLGLQPQHF	TGTGCCAGCAGGTTAGGGCTACAGCCCCAGCATTTT
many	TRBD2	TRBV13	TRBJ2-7	CASSLWTSSHYEQYF	TGTGCCAGCAGTTTATGGACTAGCTCCCACTACGAGCAGTACTTC
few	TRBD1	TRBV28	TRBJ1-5	CASSLFGTGNQPQHF	TGTGCCAGCAGTTTATTTGGGACAGGCAATCAGCCCCAGCATTTT
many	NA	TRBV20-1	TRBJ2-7	CSAAGSSYEQYF	TGCAGTGCTGCAGGGAGCTCCTACGAGCAGTACTTC
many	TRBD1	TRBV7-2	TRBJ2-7	CASSDGTGPYEQYF	TGTGCCAGCAGCGACGGGACAGGTCCCTACGAGCAGTACTTC
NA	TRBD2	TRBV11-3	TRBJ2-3	CASSLRGAVTDTQYF	TGTGCCAGCAGCTTGCGGGGGGCAGTCACAGATACGCAGTATTTT
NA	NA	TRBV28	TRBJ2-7	CAVTDDTSYEQYF	TGTGCCGTGACGGACGATACCTCCTACGAGCAGTACTTC
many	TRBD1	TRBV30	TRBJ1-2	CAWRLAGGSYGYTF	TGTGCCTGGAGGTTGGCAGGGGGCAGCTATGGCTACACCTTC
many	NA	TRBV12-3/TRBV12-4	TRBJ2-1	CASSLARTPGLNNEQFF	TGTGCCAGCAGTTTAGCGCGGACCCCGGGACTTAACAATGAGCAGTTCTTC
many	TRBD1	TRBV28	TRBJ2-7	CASTRTGRYEQYF	TGTGCCAGCACCCGGACAGGGCGGTACGAGCAGTACTTC
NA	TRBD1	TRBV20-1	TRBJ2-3	CSFNPADRDTDTQYF	TGCAGTTTCAACCCCGCGGACAGGGACACAGATACGCAGTATTTT
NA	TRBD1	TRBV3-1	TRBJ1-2	CASSPGQGSWCGYTF	TGTGCCAGCAGCCCCGGACAGGGGAGTTGGTGTGGCTACACCTTC
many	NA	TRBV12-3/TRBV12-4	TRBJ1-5	CASSLYSLEPGNQPQHF	TGTGCCAGCAGTTTATATAGCTTGGAACCAGGCAATCAGCCCCAGCATTTT
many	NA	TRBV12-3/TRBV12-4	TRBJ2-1	CASSPLVGVNEQFF	TGTGCCAGCAGTCCTCTGGTGGGGGTAAATGAGCAGTTCTTC
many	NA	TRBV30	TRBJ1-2	CAWSEPGGAWGYTF	TGTGCCTGGAGTGAACCGGGGGGCGCCTGGGGCTACACCTTC
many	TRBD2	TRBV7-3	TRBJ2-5	CASSLFSGTSGRTETQYF	TGTGCCAGCAGCTTATTTTCGGGAACTAGCGGGAGAACAGAGACCCAGTACTTC
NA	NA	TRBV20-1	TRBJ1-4	CSARVGVRLLFF	TGCAGTGCTAGAGTGGGGGTCCGTCTTCTGTTTTTT
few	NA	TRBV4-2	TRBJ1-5	CASSQEESQPQHF	TGTGCCAGCAGCCAAGAGGAGAGCCAGCCCCAGCATTTT
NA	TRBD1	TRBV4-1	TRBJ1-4	CASSQPLRPGTGDEKLFF	TGCGCCAGCAGCCAACCCCTAAGACCCGGGACAGGGGATGAAAAACTGTTTTTT
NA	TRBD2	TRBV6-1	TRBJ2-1	CASREPGRSNEQFF	TGTGCCAGCAGGGAACCCGGGAGGAGCAATGAGCAGTTCTTC
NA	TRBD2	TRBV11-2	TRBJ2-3	CASGLIWGSSSGSTDTQYF	TGTGCCAGCGGCTTAATCTGGGGTTCCTCTAGCGGTAGCACAGATACGCAGTATTTT
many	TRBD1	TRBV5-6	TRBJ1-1	CASSSDRGLVSGTEAFF	TGTGCCAGCAGCTCCGACAGGGGTCTGGTGTCGGGGACTGAAGCTTTCTTT
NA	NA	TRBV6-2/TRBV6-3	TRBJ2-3	CASSQRRHTDTQYF	TGTGCCAGCAGCCAAAGGCGACACACAGATACGCAGTATTTT
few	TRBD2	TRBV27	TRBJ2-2	CASSSGLAGGSNTGELFF	TGTGCCAGCAGTTCCGGACTAGCGGGAGGTTCTAACACCGGGGAGCTGTTTTTT
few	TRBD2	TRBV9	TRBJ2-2	CASSPQTGTSGINTGELFF	TGTGCCAGCAGCCCCCAGACCGGGACTAGCGGGATTAATACCGGGGAGCTGTTTTTT
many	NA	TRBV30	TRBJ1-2	CAWSIFNYGYTF	TGTGCCTGGAGTATATTTAACTATGGCTACACCTTC
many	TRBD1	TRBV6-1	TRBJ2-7	CASSGGTGTGGFGQYF	TGTGCCAGCAGTGGGGGAACCGGGACAGGCGGTTTCGGGCAGTACTTC
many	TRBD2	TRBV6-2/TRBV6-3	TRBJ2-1	CASSYSGLAGVYNEQFF	TGTGCCAGCAGTTACTCGGGACTAGCGGGAGTATACAATGAGCAGTTCTTC
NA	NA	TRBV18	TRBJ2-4	CASSSKEGYDIQYF	TGTGCCAGCTCATCAAAGGAGGGTTACGACATTCAGTACTTC
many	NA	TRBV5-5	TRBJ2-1	CASSLPRTALNEQFF	TGTGCCAGCAGCTTGCCGCGGACAGCTCTCAATGAGCAGTTCTTC
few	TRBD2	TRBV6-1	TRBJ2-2	CASRWEGGENTGELFF	TGTGCCAGCAGGTGGGAGGGTGGAGAGAACACCGGGGAGCTGTTTTTT
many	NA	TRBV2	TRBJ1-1	CASLVDNAPMNTEAFF	TGTGCCAGCCTAGTGGATAACGCCCCCATGAACACTGAAGCTTTCTTT
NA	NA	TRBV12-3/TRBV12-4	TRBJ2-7	CASSSTGLLLEQYF	TGTGCCAGCAGTTCTACAGGACTACTTCTCGAGCAGTACTTC
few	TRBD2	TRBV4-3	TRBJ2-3	CASSQAPGRGGGNTQYF	TGCGCCAGCAGCCAAGCCCCTGGACGGGGCGGGGGGAATACGCAGTATTTT
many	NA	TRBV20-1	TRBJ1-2	CSVPAREKSGYTF	TGCAGTGTCCCAGCCAGGGAGAAGAGTGGCTACACCTTC
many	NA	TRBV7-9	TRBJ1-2	CASSPPGIGGYGYTF	TGTGCCAGCAGCCCGCCCGGGATTGGTGGCTATGGCTACACCTTC
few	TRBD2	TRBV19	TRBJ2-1	CASSISGLGLAGYNEQFF	TGTGCCAGTAGTATATCGGGACTCGGACTAGCGGGCTACAATGAGCAGTTCTTC
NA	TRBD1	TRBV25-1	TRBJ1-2	CASSASTGSVGYTF	TGTGCCAGCAGTGCCTCGACAGGGTCCGTCGGCTACACCTTC
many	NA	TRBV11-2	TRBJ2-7	CASSLDLVSGQYF	TGTGCCAGCAGCTTAGATCTCGTCAGCGGGCAGTACTTC
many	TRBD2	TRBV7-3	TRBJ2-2	CASSDTSGTSGELFF	TGTGCCAGCAGCGACACTAGCGGGACGTCCGGGGAGCTGTTTTTT
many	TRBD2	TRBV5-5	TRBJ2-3	CASSLAGGLDTQYF	TGTGCCAGCAGCCTAGCGGGAGGGCTAGATACGCAGTATTTT